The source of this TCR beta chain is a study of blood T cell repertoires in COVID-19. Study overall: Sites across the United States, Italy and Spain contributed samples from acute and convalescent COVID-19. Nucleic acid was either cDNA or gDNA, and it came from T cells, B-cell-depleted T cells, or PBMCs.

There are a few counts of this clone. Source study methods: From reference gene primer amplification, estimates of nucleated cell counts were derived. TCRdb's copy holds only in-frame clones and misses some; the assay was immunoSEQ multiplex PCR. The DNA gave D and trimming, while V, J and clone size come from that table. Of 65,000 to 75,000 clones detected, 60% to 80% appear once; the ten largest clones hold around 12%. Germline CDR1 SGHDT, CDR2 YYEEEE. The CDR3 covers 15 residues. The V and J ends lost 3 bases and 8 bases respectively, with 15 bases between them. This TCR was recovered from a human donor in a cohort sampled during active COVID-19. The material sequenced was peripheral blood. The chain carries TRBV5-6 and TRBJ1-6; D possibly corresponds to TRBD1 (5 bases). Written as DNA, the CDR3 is TGTGCCAGCAGCTCCCGGGGGGTCGAGGATTCACCCCTCCACTTT. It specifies CASSSRGVEDSPLHF. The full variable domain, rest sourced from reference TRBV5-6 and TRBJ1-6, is DAGVTQSPTHLIKTRGQQVTLRCSPKSGHDTVSWYQQALGQGPQFIFQYYEEEERQRGNFPDRFSGHQFPNYSSELNVNALLLGDSALYLCASSSRGVEDSPLHFGNGTRLTVT.